This T cell receptor (beta chain) was observed in a study of blood T cell repertoires in COVID-19. For the study at large: There were acute and convalescent COVID-19 samples, and they came from the United States, Italy and Spain. The cDNA or gDNA used as material had been derived from T cells, B-cell-depleted T cells, or PBMCs.

CDR3 length: 16 residues. V dropped 7 bases and J dropped 4 bases, with 20 bases sitting between them. Germline V CDR1 and CDR2: LNHDA, SQIVND (reference sequence). Per the study methods: The assay estimated nucleated cells by amplifying reference gene primers. Sequencing was performed with immunoSEQ multiplex PCR; in TCRdb, only in-frame clones are kept and a portion is missing. V and J calls and clone size follow that table, whereas D and trimming were derived from the DNA. Among 210,000 or so clones listed, roughly 80% were seen once. This chain links TRBV19 with TRBJ2-1, with TRBD2 as a possible D gene (6 bases). Sequenced sample: peripheral blood. The receptor was derived from a human donor in a cohort sampled during active COVID-19. CDR3 loop: CASTRGLGLSYNEQFF. The CDR3 nucleotides are TGTGCCAGTACCCGAGGCTTGGGACTCTCATACAATGAGCAGTTCTTC.